This TCR beta chain was profiled in a study of Ad26.COV2.S vaccination and SARS-CoV-2 variants. Treatment described: 15 to 20 received Ad26.COV2.S at low or high dose, single or two shots; roughly five received placebo; per-sample allocation not given. Sampling happened 63 days after the first vaccine or placebo injection. The V and J ends lost 6 bases and 3 bases, in that order; junction bases with no gene match: 3. CDR3 length: 13 residues. CDR1 KGHSH and CDR2 LQKENI come from the germline V gene. TCRdb keeps only in-frame clones here, not all; method: immunoSEQ multiplex PCR. The sample lists hundreds of thousands of clones; 80% to 95% were seen once.

The sample was peripheral blood, taken in a trial of Ad26.COV2.S vaccine versus placebo. The TCR originated in a person aged 18-65 years who received the Ad26.COV2.S COVID-19 vaccine or a placebo. The chain joins TRBV18 to TRBJ2-7; 9 nucleotides align to TRBD1. The CDR3 loop reads CASSLDRGYEQYF. The CDR3 nucleotides are TGTGCCAGCTCTCTGGACAGGGGCTACGAGCAGTACTTC. Based on the CDR3 plus reference TRBV18 and TRBJ2-7, the full variable domain is NAGVMQNPRHLVRRRGQEARLRCSPMKGHSHVYWYRQLPEEGLKFMVYLQKENIIDESGMPKERFSAEFPKEGPSILRIQQVVRGDSAAYFCASSLDRGYEQYFGPGTRLTVT.